This T cell receptor (beta chain) was identified during a study of PD-1 blockade in classical Hodgkin lymphoma. CDR3 length: 16 amino acids. From germline, CDR1 is SGDLS and CDR2 YYNGEE. The trim removed 0 bases at V and 1 base at J, leaving 3 bases unmatched. Time point denoted: newly diagnosed, previously untreated cHL patient sample. Magnetic negative selection was used to purify CD4+ T cells from thawed PBMCs. PBMCs representing newly diagnosed, untreated classical Hodgkin lymphoma functioned as the comparison. Assay: immunoSEQ multiplex PCR; the TCRdb copy retains only in-frame clones and omits some. The sample shows approximately 20,000 clones, around 86% of them seen only once.

The rearrangement links TRBV9 to TRBJ2-5, with 10 bases identical to TRBD1. The receptor was isolated from a human donor with classical Hodgkin lymphoma. The sequenced sample was CD4+ T cells from blood. The CDR3 DNA reads TGTGCCAGCAGCGTAGCGGACAGGGGGTTCCAAGAGACCCAGTACTTC. Amino acids: CASSVADRGFQETQYF.